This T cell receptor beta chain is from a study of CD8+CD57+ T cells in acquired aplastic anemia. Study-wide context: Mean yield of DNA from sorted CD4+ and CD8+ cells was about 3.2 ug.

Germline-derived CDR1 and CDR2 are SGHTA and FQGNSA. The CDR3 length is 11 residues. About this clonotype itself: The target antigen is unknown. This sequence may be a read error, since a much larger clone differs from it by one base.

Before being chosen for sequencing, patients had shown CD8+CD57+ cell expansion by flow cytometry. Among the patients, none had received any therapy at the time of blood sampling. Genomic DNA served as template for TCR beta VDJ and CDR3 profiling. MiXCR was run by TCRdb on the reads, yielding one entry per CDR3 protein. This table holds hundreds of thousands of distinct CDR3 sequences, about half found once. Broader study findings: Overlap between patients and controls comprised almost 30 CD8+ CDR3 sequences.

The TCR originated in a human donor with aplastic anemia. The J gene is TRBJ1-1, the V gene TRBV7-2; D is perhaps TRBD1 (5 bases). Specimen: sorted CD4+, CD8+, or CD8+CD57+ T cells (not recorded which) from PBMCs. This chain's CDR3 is CAGREGREAFF. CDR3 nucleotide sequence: TGTGCCGGCAGGGAGGGACGGGAAGCTTTCTTT.